The T cell receptor (beta chain) described here comes from a study of T cell responses to AZD1222 COVID-19 vaccine. The study, taken as a whole, reports: White British people made up most donors, females outnumbered males, and clonal diversity was possibly underestimated.

The data were produced by immunoSEQ multiplex PCR, yet TCRdb's version contains in-frame clones alone and is incomplete. The data hold around 130,000 clones, with 88% observed a single time. Turning to this clone: Its cognate antigen is unknown.

The CDR3 covers 13 residues. Germline assignment: CDR1 SGDLS and CDR2 YYNGEE. With 4 bases removed from V and 7 bases from J, the gap between germline ends came to 12 bases. The receptor's source is an adult who received the AZD1222 COVID-19 vaccine. The specimen comprised peripheral blood, sampled 28 days after the second AZD1222 dose. The chain has TRBV9 and TRBJ1-5; D is perhaps TRBD1 (5 bases). CDR3 in DNA: TGTGCCAGCAGCAGGGGATCGGACCAGCCCCAGCATTTT. Translated, it gives CASSRGSDQPQHF.